Each of the 18 T cell receptor beta chains below was sequenced from the same sample in a study of control samples from healthy donors and cancer patients. TCRdb's table, derived via immunoSEQ multiplex PCR, lists solely in-frame clones and lacks some. The sample lists about 20,000 clones, about 80% occurring once. Material: PBMCs. Receptors were obtained from a man aged 55 to 70 with head and neck cancer.

For the CDR3, the DNA is TGCGCCAGCAGCCAGACCTACTCGACAGGGGGCCCCTCACCCCTCCACTTT. This encodes CASSQTYSTGGPSPLHF. The V and J genes are TRBV4-3 and TRBJ1-6; 10 positions agree with TRBD1. This CDR3 is built from 17 residues. Trimming removed 3 bases from V and 10 bases from J; junction bases left unmatched: 12. Germline CDR1 LGHNA, CDR2 YSLEER.

This chain connects TRBV27 to TRBJ2-7; the match to TRBD1 covers 8 bases. The length of the CDR3 is 15 residues. After removal of 6 bases from V and 6 bases from J, the junction contained 13 bases not matched to a gene. The V gene's germline CDR1 is MNHEY and CDR2 SMNVEV (reference sequence). The CDR3 loop reads CASSNNQGALSEQYF. CDR3 in DNA: TGTGCCAGCAGCAATAATCAGGGGGCCCTCTCCGAGCAGTACTTC.

The V and J genes are TRBV27 and TRBJ2-3, with TRBD1 identical over 10 bases. Germline CDR1 reads MNHEY; CDR2 reads SMNVEV (reference sequence). The CDR3 is made up of 16 amino acids. With V trimmed by 5 bases and J by 4 bases, 9 bases remained unmatched. This CDR3 is CASSTGTGEMSDTQYF. The CDR3 DNA sequence: TGTGCCAGCAGTACCGGGACAGGGGAAATGTCAGATACGCAGTATTTT.

This chain uses TRBV14 with TRBJ2-6; the match to TRBD2 covers 9 bases. V lost 3 bases to trimming and J lost 2 bases; unmatched junction nucleotides: 8. The CDR3 totals 18 residues. The V gene's germline CDR1 is SGHDN and CDR2 FVKESK. Here the CDR3 DNA reads TGTGCCAGCAGCCAGCAAGCGGGAGGTACCCCTGGGGCCAACGTCCTGACTTTC. This gives the protein CASSQQAGGTPGANVLTF. The full variable domain, rest sourced from reference TRBV14 and TRBJ2-6, is EAGVTQFPSHSVIEKGQTVTLRCDPISGHDNLYWYRRVMGKEIKFLLHFVKESKQDESGMPNNRFLAERTGGTYSTLKVQPAELEDSGVYFCASSQQAGGTPGANVLTFGAGSRLTVL.

This clone occurred a few times. This chain connects TRBV6-5 to TRBJ1-2, with D possibly being TRBD1 (6 bases). Trimming stripped 6 bases from V and 4 bases from J, with 15 bases between. The CDR3 extends over 14 amino acids. Germline V gene data show CDR1 as MNHEY and CDR2 as SVGAGI. In DNA form, the CDR3 reads TGTGCCAGCAGCCGGGACACTGGGGGCTATGGCTACACCTTC. Protein: CASSRDTGGYGYTF.

This chain uses TRBV19 with TRBJ2-3; D is unclear. There are 18 residues in the CDR3. Germline-derived CDR1 and CDR2 are LNHDA and SQIVND (reference sequence). V shed 1 base and J shed 0 bases, with 17 bases lying between them. The CDR3 coding sequence is TGTGCCAGTAGTATAGCAAGTAGCAAGGTTTCTAGCACAGATACGCAGTATTTT. Translated: CASSIASSKVSSTDTQYF.

The rearrangement links TRBV19 to TRBJ2-7; TRBD2 aligns across 7 bases. Germline CDR1 and CDR2: LNHDA and SQIVND (reference sequence). The CDR3 sequence is 16 residues long. Germline trimming cut 2 bases from V and 1 base from J; bases unmatched to any gene: 8. The CDR3 reads CASSISRGAGSYEQYF. CDR3 bases: TGTGCCAGTAGTATAAGCAGAGGAGCGGGATCCTACGAGCAGTACTTC.

This chain connects TRBV3-1 (or the pseudogene TRBV3-2) to TRBJ2-3, with D possibly matching TRBD1 (5 bases). The CDR3 is 15 residues long. CDR1 is LGHDT and CDR2 is YNNKEL in the germline V gene (reference sequence). V dropped 0 bases and J dropped 0 bases, with 7 bases sitting between them. The CDR3 here is CASSQDGASTDTQYF. The CDR3, as DNA: TGTGCCAGCAGCCAAGATGGGGCGAGCACAGATACGCAGTATTTT.

The chain combines TRBV20-1 with TRBJ2-3; D remains ambiguous. The CDR3 runs 11 residues. V was shortened by 5 bases and J by 3 bases, with 6 bases between the two germline ends. CDR1 DFQATT and CDR2 SNEGSKA come from the germline V gene (reference sequence). CDR3 region: CSAGQTDTQYF. For the CDR3, the DNA is TGCAGTGCTGGTCAGACAGATACGCAGTATTTT.

V usage is TRBV19 and J usage is TRBJ2-1, with TRBD1 matching over 9 bases. The V gene's germline CDR1 is LNHDA and CDR2 SQIVND (reference sequence). Losses at the gene ends were 7 bases for V and 2 bases for J; bases not matched to a gene: 12. This CDR3 has 17 residues. This CDR3 reads CASTPWGQGTPYNEQFF. The DNA for the CDR3 is TGTGCCAGTACCCCGTGGGGACAGGGAACCCCCTACAATGAGCAGTTCTTC.

The chain couples TRBV6-5 to TRBJ1-4, with 7 nucleotides matching TRBD1. V shed 0 bases, J shed 7 bases, and the junction held 5 bases outside the gene matches. Germline lookup yields CDR1 MNHEY and CDR2 SVGAGI. The CDR3 loop spans 15 amino acids. DNA for the CDR3: TGTGCCAGCAGTTACTCGAGGGCAGGGGGTGAAAAACTGTTTTTT. Encoded protein: CASSYSRAGGEKLFF.

By its share, this clone is medium-sized. The rearrangement links TRBV5-5 to TRBJ1-5; tentatively, D is TRBD1 (5 bases). V dropped 2 bases and J dropped 2 bases, with 14 bases sitting between them. CDR1 is SGHKS, CDR2 YYEKEE, per germline (reference sequence). The length of the CDR3 is 16 residues. The CDR3 is CASSLSTGAGNQPQHF. In DNA form, the CDR3 reads TGTGCCAGCAGCTTATCAACCGGGGCAGGCAATCAGCCCCAGCATTTT.

In this sample, this clone turned up once. The rearrangement links TRBV27 to TRBJ1-4; TRBD1 might be the D (5 bases). This CDR3 contains 16 residues. Germline CDR1 reads MNHEY; CDR2 reads SMNVEV (reference sequence). V gave up 8 bases and J gave up 0 bases, with 16 bases separating them. The CDR3 nucleotides read TGTGCCAGCTCCCCCAGAGGGACTACAACTAATGAAAAACTGTTTTTT. This sequence encodes CASSPRGTTTNEKLFF. Full variable domain (outside the CDR3, taken from reference TRBV27 and TRBJ1-4): EAQVTQNPRYLITVTGKKLTVTCSQNMNHEYMSWYRQDPGLGLRQIYYSMNVEVTDKGDVPEGYKVSRKEKRNFPLILESPSPNQTSLYFCASSPRGTTTNEKLFFGSGTQLSVL.

This chain connects TRBV6-4 to TRBJ2-1; tentatively, D is TRBD2 (5 bases). Germline loops: CDR1 MRHNA, CDR2 SNTAGT. V lost 4 bases and J 2 bases, leaving 12 bases between the germline ends. CDR3 size: 15 residues. The CDR3 loop is CASSASGEPYNEQFF. CDR3 sequence (DNA): TGTGCCAGCAGTGCCAGCGGAGAACCCTACAATGAGCAGTTCTTC.

The chain is built from TRBV5-6 and TRBJ1-5; 9 positions agree with TRBD1. Germline V gene sequence: CDR1 SGHDT, CDR2 YYEEEE. The CDR3 runs 15 residues. Trimming at V came to 7 bases and at J to 3 bases, leaving 8 bases not matched to a gene. The CDR3 DNA follows: TGTGCCAGCCAAAATTGGGACAGGGACAATCAGCCCCAGCATTTT. It is translated as CASQNWDRDNQPQHF.

This chain links TRBV27 with TRBJ2-3; D is ambiguous. V dropped 6 bases and J dropped 6 bases, with 13 bases sitting between them. Germline assignment: CDR1 MNHEY and CDR2 SMNVEV (reference sequence). The CDR3 sequence is 13 residues long. This CDR3 reads CASSFLTADTQYF. In DNA form, the CDR3 reads TGTGCCAGCAGCTTCCTCACAGCGGATACGCAGTATTTT.

This clone was observed a single time. This rearrangement joins TRBV27 to TRBJ2-5, with 7 bases that match TRBD1. The trim removed 4 bases at V and 1 base at J, leaving 3 bases unmatched. This CDR3 contains 14 residues. Germline-derived CDR1 and CDR2 are MNHEY and SMNVEV (reference sequence). CDR3 bases: TGTGCCAGCAGTTGGGGACAGTCCCAAGAGACCCAGTACTTC. Encoded protein: CASSWGQSQETQYF.

The V and J genes are TRBV15 and TRBJ1-1, with a possible D match to TRBD1 (5 bases). V was trimmed by 9 bases and J by 4 bases, leaving 15 bases between them. The germline V gene has CDR1 LNHNV and CDR2 YYDKDF (reference sequence). The CDR3 sequence is 13 residues long. The CDR3 DNA reads TGTGCCACGAGCGAGGGCGGGGGCACTGAAGCTTTCTTT. Translating it yields CATSEGGGTEAFF.